A few counts support the clone carrying this T cell receptor beta chain. Its matching antigen is unknown. The TCRbeta library incorporated unique molecular identifiers. TCRdb re-analysed the PCR reads in MiXCR, keeping a single row per CDR3 protein. Of approximately 980,000 distinct CDR3 sequences listed, about 29% are singletons. V was trimmed by 0 bases and J by 6 bases, leaving 15 bases between them. CDR3 length: 16 residues. Germline V gene lookup returns CDR1 SGDLS and CDR2 YYNGEE. This sample stems from a study of T-cell reconstitution after alpha-beta-depleted transplantation in children. Findings of the study overall: The authors attributed T-cell counts and diversity one year after transplant mostly to newly produced T cells. Reported findings indicate that, about two months after transplant, alpha-beta T cells came from several hundred expanded clones, which were derived from non-depleted graft cells.

The specimen was PBMCs, mostly from graft donor cells, collected 360 days after TCRalphabeta/CD19-depleted stem cell transplant. The clonotype comes from a boy younger than two who had a stem cell transplant for SCID, so the T cells may come from the graft donor. The chain combines TRBV9 with TRBJ2-2; D might be TRBD2 (5 bases). CDR3: CASSVDGRGSAGELFF. CDR3 sequence (DNA): TGTGCCAGCAGCGTAGATGGTAGAGGGTCGGCCGGGGAGCTGTTTTTT.